The 28 T cell receptor beta chains below come from one sample, sequenced in a study of tumor and adjacent non-tumor tissue in lung cancer (dated by TCRdb to between 2018 and 2020). Bulk unsorted tissue served as the source for RNA extraction, and RNA quality was assessed using a NanoDrop ND-1000 and an Agilent 2100. Normal lung samples were distant non-tumor tissue taken more than 3 cm from the tumor edge. Libraries were constructed by multiplex PCR. Sequencing was carried out with an Illumina HiSeq 2500. TCRbeta libraries were built by three rounds of nested PCR using primers (Table S4), following protocols modified from ARM-PCR. In-frame beta chains were kept once TCRdb had trimmed the public reads at Q25 with fastp and called clones with MiXCR. Here each entry gathers all rows of one CDR3 protein and keeps the most common genes and DNA. The sample contains about 76,000 distinct CDR3 sequences, 70% to 90% of them found a single time. The leading ten clones occupy about half of the sample.

What was sequenced was distant non-tumor lung tissue. All receptors derive from a man aged 55 to 70 with non-small cell lung cancer.

For this clonotype: A junction end diverges from the germline sequence, so it may reflect a read error. The chain couples TRBV20-1 to TRBJ1-2; possible D gene TRBD1, 5 bases. The germline gives CDR1 DFQATT, CDR2 SNEGSKA (reference sequence). The CDR3 contains 14 residues. This CDR3 is CSARAGTSKYGYTF. Written as DNA, the CDR3 is TGCAGTGCTAGAGCCGGGACTTCTAAGTATGGCTACACCTTC.

Comments on this clonotype: The CDR3 does not close with the conserved phenylalanine or tryptophan, likely indicating a read error. J is TRBJ2-5 and V is TRBV5-4, with 7 nucleotides matching TRBD2. The V gene's germline CDR1 is SGHNT and CDR2 YYREEE (reference sequence). This CDR3 is built from 14 residues. The CDR3 reads CTSRGDYLQETQYL. In nucleotides, the CDR3 is TGTACCAGCAGAGGGGACTACCTCCAAGAGACCCAGTACTTA.

Details on this clonotype: A read error may be the cause here, since a much bigger clone is one base away. DNA of the CDR3: TGTGCCAGTAGCCGACAGGGAAGGGGCACTGAAGCTTTATTT. Its translation is CASSRQGRGTEALF. The chain carries TRBV19 and TRBJ1-1; 7 positions match TRBD1. CDR1 and CDR2 (germline): LNHDA, SQIVND (reference sequence). This CDR3 is 14 amino acids long.

Comments on this clonotype: Since a much larger clone is just one base distant, this may be a read error. This chain links TRBV5-6 with TRBJ1-6; D might be TRBD1 (5 bases). The CDR3 runs to 14 residues. CDR1 SGHDT and CDR2 YYEEEE come from the germline V gene. The CDR3 sequence: CASSLTTASSSLHF. The CDR3 region has the DNA TGTGCCAGCAGCTTGACGACAGCCAGTTCATCCCTCCACTTT.

The sample holds many counts of this clonotype. The chain recombines TRBV29-1 with TRBJ1-2; D not certain. CDR3 length equals 12 residues. Germline assignment: CDR1 SQVTM and CDR2 ANQGSEA. V shed 6 bases and J shed 8 bases, with 16 bases lying between them. CDR3 in DNA: TGCAGCGTCCGGATAAACGAGCTCGGCTACACCTTC. Amino acids: CSVRINELGYTF.

Remarks on this clonotype: The junction departs from germline at one end; a sequencing error may be responsible. The chain links TRBV20-1 to TRBJ2-3; D might be TRBD2 (5 bases). The CDR3 runs 14 residues. Per germline, CDR1 DFQATT and CDR2 SNEGSKA (reference sequence). CDR3 sequence reads: CRASPDSSTDTHNF. The CDR3, as DNA: TGCAGAGCTAGCCCGGATTCAAGCACAGATACGCATAATTTT.

This clonotype was recorded at least ten times. The chain couples TRBV5-1 to TRBJ2-5, with D possibly TRBD1 on 6 matching bases. Germline-derived CDR1 and CDR2 are SGHRS and YFSETQ. Trimming stripped 5 bases from V and 5 bases from J, with 16 bases between. The CDR3 sequence is 14 residues long. In nucleotides, the CDR3 is TGCGCCAGCAGTTCACAGGGACCTCCGGAGACCCAGTACTTC. Protein sequence: CASSSQGPPETQYF.

With regard to this clonotype: Germline is not matched at one junction end, which may reflect a read error. The V and J genes are TRBV11-2 and TRBJ2-6; 7 bases are a match to TRBD1. The CDR3 contains 19 residues. CDR1 and CDR2 (germline): SGHAT, FQNNGV. DNA of the CDR3: TGTGCCAGCAGCTTAGCTCCAAAGGACAGGCCCTCTGGGGCCAGCGTCCTGTCTTTC. This codes for CASSLAPKDRPSGASVLSF.

Regarding this clonotype: Because it lacks the conserved phenylalanine or tryptophan at the end, this CDR3 is likely a read error. The gene calls are TRBV6-6 and TRBJ2-7; 13 bases map to TRBD2. The germline CDR1 and CDR2 sequences are MNHNY and SVGAGI (reference sequence). V was pared by 2 bases and J by 1 base, with 8 bases of the junction left unmatched. The CDR3 runs 18 residues. This CDR3 is CASSYPLRLAGGSYEQYL. The DNA for the CDR3 is TGTGCCAGCAGTTACCCATTGAGACTAGCGGGGGGTTCCTACGAGCAGTACCTC.

With respect to this clonotype: An end of the junction does not agree with germline; a read error may underlie this. V usage is TRBV11-3 and J usage is TRBJ2-1; 12 bases align to TRBD2. The CDR3 consists of 16 residues. Germline values: CDR1 SGHNT, CDR2 YENEEA. CDR3 sequence: CASSSLAGGPGYEQFF. The CDR3, as DNA: TGTGCCAGCAGCTCCCTAGCGGGGGGGCCGGGGTATGAACAGTTCTTC. The entire variable domain, with the rest obtained from reference TRBV11-3 and TRBJ2-1, is as follows: EAGVVQSPRYKIIEKKQPVAFWCNPISGHNTLYWYLQNLGQGPELLIRYENEEAVDDSQLPKDRFSAERLKGVDSTLKIQPAELGDSAVYLCASSSLAGGPGYEQFFGPGTRLTVL.

As concerns this clonotype: The junction departs from the called germline gene at one end, perhaps through a read error. The chain links TRBV11-2 to TRBJ2-2, with D perhaps TRBD1 or TRBD2 (5 bases each). The germline V gene has CDR1 SGHAT and CDR2 FQNNGV. The CDR3 length is 15 residues. The CDR3 loop is CASNEGGLSTGDLFF. The CDR3 coding sequence is TGTGCCAGCAACGAAGGTGGCCTAAGCACCGGGGACCTGTTTTTT.

This chain connects TRBV6-4 to TRBJ2-1; possibly TRBD2 for D (8 bases). Germline loops: CDR1 MRHNA, CDR2 SNTAGT. Trimming removed 5 bases from V and 4 bases from J, with 15 bases in between. The CDR3 runs to 15 residues. CDR3 nucleotide sequence: TGTGCCAGCAGTAGGACTAGCAGGGGGTACAATGAGCAGTTCTTC. This gives the protein CASSRTSRGYNEQFF.

This clonotype was counted once. Without the conserved terminal phenylalanine or tryptophan, this CDR3 likely stems from a read error. The V and J genes are TRBV28 and TRBJ1-2; tentative D call: TRBD1 (5 bases). There are 13 residues in the CDR3. Trimming left V 5 bases short and J 8 bases short, with 15 bases between. Per the germline V gene, CDR1 is MDHEN and CDR2 is SYDVKM. The CDR3 reads CASSIGARVGYTL. CDR3 nucleotides: TGTGCCAGCAGTATTGGGGCACGGGTGGGCTACACCCTC.

As for this clonotype: The conserved phenylalanine or tryptophan is not found at the CDR3 terminus, so this likely reflects a read error. This chain links TRBV11-3 with TRBJ2-2; 9 positions match TRBD2. CDR1 SGHNT and CDR2 YENEEA come from the germline V gene. The CDR3 spans 18 residues. The trim removed 8 bases at V and 6 bases at J, leaving 19 bases unmatched. CDR3 sequence (DNA): TGTGCCAGCTGCTCCCGGGGAGCGGGAGGAAACAGAGCCGGGGAGCTGTTTTCT. This encodes CASCSRGAGGNRAGELFS.

For this clonotype: Here the CDR3 omits its conserved ending phenylalanine or tryptophan, so a read error is the likely source. The chain carries TRBV20-1 and TRBJ2-2; 12 positions agree with TRBD2. The CDR3 totals 16 residues. Germline V lookup: CDR1 DFQATT, CDR2 SNEGSKA (reference sequence). The CDR3 sequence is CGARETSGGDTGELFI. The CDR3 region has the DNA TGCGGTGCTAGGGAGACTAGCGGGGGAGACACCGGGGAGCTGTTTATT.

Worth noting for this clonotype: Relative to the germline gene, one junction end is altered; a read error may explain this. V usage is TRBV9 and J usage is TRBJ2-1, with D possibly being TRBD2 (6 bases). CDR1 is SGDLS and CDR2 is YYNGEE in the germline V gene. This CDR3 region has 13 residues. The CDR3 reads CTSSVAEYNEQFF. The CDR3 DNA follows: TGTACCAGCAGCGTAGCGGAGTACAATGAGCAGTTCTTC. The full variable domain, its missing parts supplied by reference TRBV9 and TRBJ2-1, is DSGVTQTPKHLITATGQRVTLRCSPRSGDLSVYWYQQSLDQGLQFLIQYYNGEERAKGNILERFSAQQFPDLHSELNLSSLELGDSALYFCTSSVAEYNEQFFGPGTRLTVL.

To note about this clonotype: A much larger clone differs from this one at a single base, so this may be a read error. The chain combines TRBV5-4 with TRBJ2-5; 12 bases match TRBD1. Germline V gene lookup returns CDR1 SGHNT and CDR2 YYREEE (reference sequence). The CDR3 spans 16 residues. The CDR3 DNA reads TGTGGCAGCAGCAAAGGGGACAGGGGGCGCCGAGAGACCCAGTACTTC. It translates to CGSSKGDRGRRETQYF.

This clonotype was counted ten times or more. The V call is TRBV4-1, the J call TRBJ2-5, with a weak D call TRBD2 (6 bases). V was shortened by 5 bases and J by 8 bases, with 9 bases between the two germline ends. The CDR3 consists of 11 residues. Germline V gives CDR1 MGHRA, CDR2 YSYEKL. The CDR3 is CASSTGGTQYF. The DNA of the CDR3 is TGCGCCAGCAGCACCGGGGGAACCCAGTACTTC.

To note about this clonotype: Given the absence of the conserved phenylalanine or tryptophan at the CDR3 end, a read error is likely. CDR3 sequence reads: CASSSGQVQWTQYL. In DNA, the CDR3 is TGTGCCAGCAGCTCTGGACAGGTCCAATGGACCCAGTACCTC. The V gene is TRBV11-2, the J gene TRBJ2-5, with 7 bases aligning to TRBD1. With V trimmed by 4 bases and J by 7 bases, 9 bases remained unmatched. CDR1 SGHAT and CDR2 FQNNGV come from the germline V gene. This CDR3 is 14 amino acids long.

This clonotype was seen many times. This chain links TRBV20-1 with TRBJ2-3; 9 nucleotides line up with TRBD2. CDR3 length: 16 residues. The V gene's germline CDR1 is DFQATT and CDR2 SNEGSKA (reference sequence). J lost 5 bases, V lost 5 bases, and 14 bases had no gene match. The CDR3 sequence: CSAPPLRGGQIDTQYF. CDR3 DNA: TGCAGTGCTCCTCCTTTGCGGGGGGGCCAAATAGATACGCAGTATTTT.

Notes on this clonotype: Since the CDR3 does not end with the conserved phenylalanine or tryptophan, this likely comes from a read error. This sequence joins TRBV5-6 and TRBJ2-1, with 7 bases lining up with TRBD1. With V trimmed by 5 bases and J by 4 bases, 12 bases remained unmatched. In germline, CDR1 is SGHDT, CDR2 YYEEEE. This CDR3 region has 16 residues. CDR3 region: CASSHDRVEVYNEQFL. The CDR3 nucleotides are TGTGCCAGCAGTCACGACAGGGTGGAAGTTTACAATGAGCAGTTCTTA.

In its sample, this clonotype was seen many times. The V gene is TRBV5-1, the J gene TRBJ2-5; D is tentatively TRBD1 or TRBD2 (5 bases each). The CDR3 extends over 11 amino acids. The V and J ends lost 7 bases and 8 bases respectively, with 12 bases between them. Looked up from germline, CDR1 is SGHRS and CDR2 is YFSETQ. The CDR3 sequence is CASVGETTQYF. As DNA, the CDR3 is TGCGCCAGCGTGGGGGAGACAACCCAGTACTTC.

As concerns this clonotype: One end of the junction does not line up with germline, which may come from a read error. CDR3: CASSPISGANVPTF. CDR3 coding DNA: TGTGCTAGCAGTCCTATCTCCGGTGCCAACGTCCCGACTTTC. The chain uses TRBV11-2 and TRBJ2-6; D ambiguous. In germline, CDR1 is SGHAT, CDR2 FQNNGV. The CDR3 runs 14 residues.

As for this clonotype: A read error may produce the germline difference seen at one junction end. The V and J genes are TRBV29-1 and TRBJ2-7, with a possible D match to TRBD1 (6 bases). CDR1 is SQVTM, CDR2 ANQGSEA, per germline. The CDR3 is 13 residues long. CDR3 amino acids: CIVTRTVQYEQYF. The DNA of the CDR3 is TGCATCGTTACCCGGACAGTGCAATACGAGCAGTACTTC.

This clonotype has at least ten counts. V usage is TRBV10-3 and J usage is TRBJ2-7; TRBD2 matches at 8 bases. Germline V gene sequence: CDR1 ENHRY, CDR2 SYGVKD. V shed 5 bases, J shed 3 bases, and the junction held 6 bases outside the gene matches. This CDR3 region has 14 residues. CDR3 in DNA: TGTGCCATCAGTCCTTCGGGAGGGGACTACGAGCAGTACTTC. Translation gives CAISPSGGDYEQYF.

Points on this clonotype: Given the absence of the conserved phenylalanine or tryptophan at the CDR3 end, a read error is likely. V gene TRBV11-2 combines with J gene TRBJ2-7; 9 bases line up with TRBD1. V dropped 3 bases and J dropped 6; count of bases not matched to a gene: 6. This CDR3 region has 14 residues. CDR1 SGHAT and CDR2 FQNNGV come from the germline V gene. CDR3 coding DNA: TGTGCCAGCAGCTTCGGGACAGGGCCCATCGAGCAGTACCTC. Translation gives CASSFGTGPIEQYL.

A word on this clonotype: A read error is likely, as this CDR3 ends without the conserved phenylalanine or tryptophan. No DNA is shown, since the ends of the CDR3 on it are uncertain; the CDR3 is the one TCRdb lists. The CDR3 loop reads CASSDTETAGAQYS. The J gene is TRBJ2-5, the V gene TRBV6-5; the D call in the table, TRBD1, was not verified against the DNA. CDR1 and CDR2 (germline): MNHEY, SVGAGI. The CDR3 spans 14 residues, counting both ends.

This clonotype appeared once. One end of the junction does not line up with germline, which may come from a read error. The chain recombines TRBV5-6 with TRBJ2-4; no firm D call. This CDR3 region has 15 residues. The germline V gene has CDR1 SGHDT and CDR2 YYEEEE. The CDR3 is CASSLARSVEDIQYF. CDR3 in DNA: TGTGCCAGTAGCTTGGCCAGGTCAGTTGAGGACATTCAGTACTTC.